These T cell receptor beta chains were read from a single sample in a study of T-cell memory formation after mild COVID-19. TCRdb passed the 5' RACE reads through MiXCR, listing each CDR3 protein once. The sample contains 300,000 to 400,000 distinct CDR3 sequences, over 25% of which appear only once. Specimen: PBMCs or a T cell subset sorted from them (not recorded which). The receptors were gathered from an adult woman who had mild COVID-19 (a few samples of this study predate the infection). Cell type and time point are not known. The CDR3 runs from the conserved cysteine through the conserved F or W. The D gene is left open where the match is weak. Clone sizes are given selectively: once, few, many, or a class where the clone is expanded.

J gene | clone size | V gene | D gene | CDR3 DNA | CDR3 protein
TRBJ1-3 | few | TRBV28 | TRBD1 | TGTGCCAGCAGATTCAAAGACAGGGTCTTACAGGTCTTCTCTGGAAACACCATATATTTT | CASRFKDRVLQVFSGNTIYF
TRBJ2-3 | - | TRBV6-5 | - | TGTGCCAGCAGCCCCAACCCGGGGGACCATACGCAGTATTTT | CASSPNPGDHTQYF
TRBJ1-5 | - | TRBV25-1 | - | TGTGCCAGCAGTGTAGATTCCGACACTGTGCAGCCCCAGCATTTT | CASSVDSDTVQPQHF
TRBJ2-2 | few | TRBV5-1 | - | TGCGCCAGCGCCCTCCGGGGGGCCCCCGGGGAGCTGTTTTTT | CASALRGAPGELFF
TRBJ1-2 | many | TRBV5-5 | - | TGTGCCAGCAGCTTGGCTGCTTTGAATCTTAACTATGGCTACACCTTC | CASSLAALNLNYGYTF
TRBJ2-7 | - | TRBV27 | TRBD2 | TGTGCCAGCAGTTCCTTCTACCGGACTAGCGAGAACTCCTACGAGCAGTACTTC | CASSSFYRTSENSYEQYF
TRBJ2-1 | few | TRBV2 | - | TGTGCCATCAACGCCAGACCCAATGAGCAGTTCTTC | CAINARPNEQFF
TRBJ2-1 | - | TRBV4-2 | - | TGTGCCAGCAGCCTTGGTGGGGGGCCCGACAATGAGCAGTTCTTC | CASSLGGGPDNEQFF
TRBJ2-5 | - | TRBV29-1 | TRBD2 | TGCAGCGTCGAACTAGCGGGAGGACAAGAGACCCAGTACTTC | CSVELAGGQETQYF
TRBJ2-5 | - | TRBV10-3 | TRBD1 | TGTGCCCGACCGGGACAGGGGAAAGAGACCCAGTACTTC | CARPGQGKETQYF
TRBJ2-6 | - | TRBV12-3/TRBV12-4 | - | TGTGCCAGCAGTTTGGAGGGCCATTTTGGTGGGGCCAACGTCCTGACTTTC | CASSLEGHFGGANVLTF
TRBJ1-6 | few | TRBV11-2 | - | TGTGCCAGCAGCAAGGACCTCAATTCACCCCTCCACTTT | CASSKDLNSPLHF
TRBJ2-7 | - | TRBV7-9 | - | TGTGCCAGCAGCCCGGACATCGGCGAGCAGTACTTC | CASSPDIGEQYF
TRBJ2-3 | - | TRBV5-4 | TRBD2 | TGTGCCAGCAGCTTAAGGGGACTAGCAGTAACGATGCATATAACCACAGATACGCAGTATTTT | CASSLRGLAVTMHITTDTQYF
TRBJ1-6 | few | TRBV6-1 | TRBD1 | TGTGCCAGCGGGACAGGGGAGTCACCCCTCCACTTT | CASGTGESPLHF
TRBJ2-2 | - | TRBV7-9 | - | TGTGCCAGCAGCTTATATTTAGACACCGGGGAGCTGTTTTTT | CASSLYLDTGELFF
TRBJ1-5 | - | TRBV30 | - | TGTGCCTGGAGTGTAGGGACAACGGGGTTGAGCAATCAGCCCCAGCATTTT | CAWSVGTTGLSNQPQHF
TRBJ2-6 | many | TRBV27 | - | TGTGCCAGCAGTTTCGGCTCTGGGGCCAACGTCCTGACTTTC | CASSFGSGANVLTF
TRBJ2-1 | few | TRBV20-1 | - | TGCAGTGCTCCCCGGGGGCATGAGCAGTTCTTC | CSAPRGHEQFF
TRBJ2-3 | many | TRBV6-6 | - | TGTGCCAGCAGTGACCCGCGGGGTGTACATACGCAGTATTTT | CASSDPRGVHTQYF
TRBJ2-2 | - | TRBV4-3 | TRBD1 | TGCGCCAGCAGCCAAAAAGGGATAACAGGGGGAGTGAACACCGGGGAGCTGTTTTTT | CASSQKGITGGVNTGELFF
TRBJ1-1 | - | TRBV12-3/TRBV12-4 | - | TGTGCCAGCACTCAGCTAGGTCACACTGAAGCTTTCTTT | CASTQLGHTEAFF
TRBJ2-7 | - | TRBV6-1 | - | TGTGCCAGCAGTGAAAGGGGGGGGGACACCCACTACGAGCAGTACTTC | CASSERGGDTHYEQYF
TRBJ1-1 | few | TRBV20-1 | - | TGCAGTGCTAGTCCTGCAGGCATGAACACTGAAGCTTTCTTT | CSASPAGMNTEAFF
TRBJ2-3 | - | TRBV7-8 | TRBD2 | TGTGCCAGCAGCTCAGCGGGAGGGCCGGGGGATACGCAGTATTTT | CASSSAGGPGDTQYF
TRBJ2-3 | few | TRBV20-1 | TRBD2 | TGCAGTGCTACCGCTAGCGGGAGTCGAGCAGATACGCAGTATTTT | CSATASGSRADTQYF
TRBJ2-6 | few | TRBV9 | - | TGTGCCAGCAGCGTAGCTATCCAGGGGGGATTCTCTGGGGCCAACGTCCTGACTTTC | CASSVAIQGGFSGANVLTF
TRBJ2-7 | - | TRBV4-3 | TRBD2 | TGCGCCAGCAGCCAAGGGCGGGCGGGAGGCTACGAGCAGTACTTC | CASSQGRAGGYEQYF
TRBJ1-2 | - | TRBV29-1 | - | TGCAGCGTTGAAGGAGGGCATAACTATGGCTACACCTTC | CSVEGGHNYGYTF
TRBJ2-7 | - | TRBV25-1 | - | TGTGCCAGCAGTGAGTTCCGGGACTTCCCCTACGAGCAGTACTTC | CASSEFRDFPYEQYF
TRBJ1-4 | - | TRBV6-2/TRBV6-3 | TRBD1 | TGTGCCAGCAGTAGCGGGACAGGGAATAATGAAAAACTGTTTTTT | CASSSGTGNNEKLFF
TRBJ2-1 | few | TRBV7-9 | TRBD1 | TGTGCCAGCGTACAGGGGGGGACAGGGCTTGCCAATGAGCAGTTCTTC | CASVQGGTGLANEQFF
TRBJ2-3 | once | TRBV6-5 | TRBD2 | TGTGCCAGCAGTTACTCGGGGGGAGGGTTTACAGATACGCAGTATTTT | CASSYSGGGFTDTQYF
TRBJ1-1 | many | TRBV5-1 | - | TGCGCCAGCAGCTTGGCAGGACAGACGAACACTGAAGCTTTCTTT | CASSLAGQTNTEAFF
TRBJ2-2 | few | TRBV6-5 | TRBD1 | TGTGCCAGCAGTTACCCGACAGGGTATTCCGGGGAGCTGTTTTTT | CASSYPTGYSGELFF
TRBJ1-1 | - | TRBV12-5 | - | TGTGCTAGTGGTTTGCAAGGGTCCACTGAAGCTTTCTTT | CASGLQGSTEAFF
TRBJ1-4 | - | TRBV7-2 | TRBD1 | TGTGCCAGCAGCTTAACCCCAGGGGGTGAAAAACTGTTTTTT | CASSLTPGGEKLFF